Listed here are 17 T cell receptor beta chains from one sample, sequenced in a study of T cell responses to AZD1222 COVID-19 vaccine. Assay: immunoSEQ multiplex PCR; the TCRdb copy retains only in-frame clones and omits some. The data hold more than 95,000 clones, with about 89% observed a single time. The specimen comprised peripheral blood, sampled on day 0 of AZD1222 vaccination. Receptors were obtained from an adult in good health.

This clone was seen a single time. The chain recombines TRBV27 with TRBJ1-1; D is possibly TRBD1 (5 bases). V lost 1 base to trimming and J lost 1 base, with 13 bases between them. Germline-derived CDR1 and CDR2 are MNHEY and SMNVEV (reference sequence). This CDR3 spans 16 amino acids. DNA for the CDR3: TGTGCCAGCAGTTTATATTGGGACTCGCAGAACACTGAAGCTTTCTTT. Protein sequence: CASSLYWDSQNTEAFF.

The J gene is TRBJ2-7, the V gene TRBV20-1; D gene unclear. V was cut by 3 bases and J by 7 bases, with 10 bases left in between. Germline V gene lookup returns CDR1 DFQATT and CDR2 SNEGSKA (reference sequence). The CDR3 contains 11 residues. Here the CDR3 reads CSASGALEQYF. CDR3 nucleotides: TGCAGTGCTAGTGGCGCCTTGGAGCAGTACTTC.

The chain couples TRBV5-4 to TRBJ2-5; 7 bases line up with TRBD1. The V gene's germline CDR1 is SGHNT and CDR2 YYREEE (reference sequence). This CDR3 has 14 residues. The trim removed 4 bases at V and 4 bases at J, leaving 7 bases unmatched. The CDR3 reads CASSAEQGRETQYF. The CDR3 DNA follows: TGTGCCAGCAGCGCGGAACAGGGGAGAGAGACCCAGTACTTC.

The chain carries TRBV19 and TRBJ1-2; D might be TRBD1 (6 bases). V lost 9 bases, J lost 1 base, and 18 bases lay in between. CDR3 size: 15 residues. Germline V gives CDR1 LNHDA, CDR2 SQIVND (reference sequence). This CDR3 reads CASVSEQGLNYGYTF. The CDR3 DNA sequence: TGTGCCAGCGTATCCGAACAGGGACTTAACTATGGCTACACCTTC. Using reference TRBV19 and TRBJ1-2 for the parts outside the CDR3, the full variable domain is DGGITQSPKYLFRKEGQNVTLSCEQNLNHDAMYWYRQDPGQGLRLIYYSQIVNDFQKGDIAEGYSVSREKKESFPLTVTSAQKNPTAFYLCASVSEQGLNYGYTFGSGTRLTVV.

V usage is TRBV5-1 and J usage is TRBJ2-7, with a possible D match to TRBD2 (6 bases). CDR3 length: 13 amino acids. Germline V CDR1 and CDR2: SGHRS, YFSETQ. Trimming removed 2 bases from V and 5 bases from J, with 11 bases in between. CDR3 nucleotide sequence: TGCGCCAGCAGCTTCCTCGGGAGAAACGAGCAGTACTTC. It yields the protein CASSFLGRNEQYF.

The rearrangement links TRBV9 to TRBJ2-1; no clear D gene. V was pared by 1 base and J by 8 bases, with 13 bases between. In germline, CDR1 is SGDLS, CDR2 YYNGEE. CDR3 length equals 14 residues. The CDR3 sequence is CASSVPGFGDEQFF. CDR3 coding DNA: TGTGCCAGCAGCGTACCGGGTTTTGGGGATGAGCAGTTCTTC.

The chain couples TRBV4-1 to TRBJ2-7; 12 nucleotides match TRBD1. Germline lookup yields CDR1 MGHRA and CDR2 YSYEKL. The CDR3 sequence is 15 residues long. The V and J ends lost 4 bases and 2 bases, in that order; junction bases with no gene match: 3. The CDR3 loop reads CASSLRDRGPYEQYF. The CDR3 DNA reads as TGCGCCAGCAGCCTCCGGGACAGGGGGCCCTACGAGCAGTACTTC.

This rearrangement joins TRBV27 to TRBJ2-7, with D unresolved. From germline, CDR1 is MNHEY and CDR2 SMNVEV (reference sequence). The V end was cut by 2 bases, the J end by 2 bases, with 7 bases between. The CDR3 is 13 residues long. Here the CDR3 DNA reads TGTGCCAGCAGTTTACGGGTAACCTACGAGCAGTACTTC. This codes for CASSLRVTYEQYF.

This rearrangement joins TRBV19 to TRBJ1-1; D is uncertain. Germline V lookup: CDR1 LNHDA, CDR2 SQIVND (reference sequence). The CDR3 contains 13 residues. V was pared by 7 bases and J by 0 bases, with 9 bases between. CDR3 region: CASTNRVNTEAFF. DNA for the CDR3: TGTGCCAGTACGAATAGGGTGAACACTGAAGCTTTCTTT.

The chain has TRBV5-4 and TRBJ1-6, with a possible D match to TRBD1 (6 bases). Trimming removed 0 bases at V and 0 bases at J, with 16 bases between. The CDR3 totals 19 residues. Germline-derived CDR1 and CDR2 are SGHNT and YYREEE (reference sequence). The CDR3 here is CASSLAQGFQSSYNSPLHF. In DNA, the CDR3 is TGTGCCAGCAGCTTGGCACAGGGATTCCAGAGCTCCTATAATTCACCCCTCCACTTT.

The V call is TRBV19, the J call TRBJ2-1; TRBD1 is a possible D gene (6 bases). The germline V gene has CDR1 LNHDA and CDR2 SQIVND (reference sequence). This CDR3 region has 18 residues. The V end lost 0 bases, the J end lost 2 bases, and 17 bases lay between the germline ends. In DNA form, the CDR3 reads TGTGCCAGTAGTATAGAGGGGTGGGGGACAAACACCTACAATGAGCAGTTCTTC. It codes for CASSIEGWGTNTYNEQFF. The full variable domain, completed using reference TRBV19 and TRBJ2-1, is DGGITQSPKYLFRKEGQNVTLSCEQNLNHDAMYWYRQDPGQGLRLIYYSQIVNDFQKGDIAEGYSVSREKKESFPLTVTSAQKNPTAFYLCASSIEGWGTNTYNEQFFGPGTRLTVL.

This chain uses TRBV7-9 with TRBJ1-2; tentative D call: TRBD1 (5 bases). V gave up 5 bases and J gave up 7 bases, with 11 bases separating them. Germline CDR1 and CDR2: SEHNR and FQNEAQ (reference sequence). The CDR3 has 12 residues. The CDR3 DNA is TGTGCCAGCAGCCTTGACAGAATTGGCTACACCTTC. Amino acids: CASSLDRIGYTF. Supplemented by reference TRBV7-9 and TRBJ1-2, the full variable domain reads DTGVSQNPRHKITKRGQNVTFRCDPISEHNRLYWYRQTLGQGPEFLTYFQNEAQLEKSRLLSDRFSAERPKGSFSTLEIQRTEQGDSAMYLCASSLDRIGYTFGSGTRLTVV.

The gene calls are TRBV7-9 and TRBJ2-1; TRBD2 aligns across 10 bases. Trimming removed 0 bases from V and 3 bases from J; junction bases left unmatched: 5. This CDR3 comprises 17 residues. The germline gives CDR1 SEHNR, CDR2 FQNEAQ (reference sequence). The CDR3 sequence: CASSLALLAGGYNEQFF. The CDR3, as DNA: TGTGCCAGCAGCTTAGCCCTATTAGCGGGAGGCTACAATGAGCAGTTCTTC.

The rearrangement links TRBV18 to TRBJ2-5; 8 bases align to TRBD2. Germline V gene sequence: CDR1 KGHSH, CDR2 LQKENI. This CDR3 contains 18 residues. V lost 6 bases, J lost 4 bases, and 19 bases stayed unmatched. CDR3: CASSPFPGGGSKRETQYF. CDR3 coding DNA: TGTGCCAGCTCGCCTTTCCCCGGCGGGGGGTCCAAAAGAGAGACCCAGTACTTC.

This chain connects TRBV14 to TRBJ2-2; weak D call: TRBD1 (6 bases). Trimming cost V 1 base and J 4 bases, with 10 bases left between them. The germline V gene has CDR1 SGHDN and CDR2 FVKESK. This CDR3 has 15 residues. Here the CDR3 DNA reads TGTGCCAGCAGCCAAGCACAGGGCGGCACCGGGGAGCTGTTTTTT. As protein: CASSQAQGGTGELFF.

This clone is a singleton in its sample. This sequence joins TRBV11-2 and TRBJ2-2; unclear D gene. Germline-derived CDR1 and CDR2 are SGHAT and FQNNGV. Trimming took off 5 bases at V and 0 bases at J, with 13 bases between the two ends. This CDR3 spans 16 amino acids. The CDR3 is CASSPPGWSNTGELFF. DNA for the CDR3: TGTGCCAGCAGCCCCCCAGGCTGGTCGAACACCGGGGAGCTGTTTTTT.

This chain joins TRBV19 and TRBJ1-2; no reliable D call. Looked up from germline, CDR1 is LNHDA and CDR2 is SQIVND (reference sequence). This CDR3 contains 15 residues. V was clipped by 3 bases and J by 4 bases, with 15 bases between them. The CDR3 nucleotides read TGTGCCAGTAGTATCCGTAGAACGGGCGGCTATGGCTACACCTTC. As protein: CASSIRRTGGYGYTF.